This T cell receptor beta chain was recorded in a study of shared clonotypes between healthy human individuals. Comments on this clone: Its antigen is not known.

Data came from immunoSEQ multiplex PCR; TCRdb stores just in-frame clones and leaves some out. The sample yields about 960,000 clones, approximately 80% seen once. Points from the study as a whole: Clonotype sharing across donors was expected to vary with sequencing depth. Generally, naive subsets came out with larger estimated richness than memory subsets.

Source material: memory CD4+ T cells sorted from blood. Subset in this sample: CD45RA-negative fraction. The origin of this receptor is a young man in good health.

The CDR3 DNA reads TGCGCCAGCAGTCTTATAGGGGGGGAGAACACTGAAGCTTTCTTT. Encoded protein: CASSLIGGENTEAFF. The chain employs TRBV5-1 and TRBJ1-1, with D perhaps TRBD1 (6 bases). This CDR3 contains 15 residues. CDR1 and CDR2 (germline): SGHRS, YFSETQ. Trimming shortened V by 5 bases and J by 1 base, and 15 bases separated the two germline ends.